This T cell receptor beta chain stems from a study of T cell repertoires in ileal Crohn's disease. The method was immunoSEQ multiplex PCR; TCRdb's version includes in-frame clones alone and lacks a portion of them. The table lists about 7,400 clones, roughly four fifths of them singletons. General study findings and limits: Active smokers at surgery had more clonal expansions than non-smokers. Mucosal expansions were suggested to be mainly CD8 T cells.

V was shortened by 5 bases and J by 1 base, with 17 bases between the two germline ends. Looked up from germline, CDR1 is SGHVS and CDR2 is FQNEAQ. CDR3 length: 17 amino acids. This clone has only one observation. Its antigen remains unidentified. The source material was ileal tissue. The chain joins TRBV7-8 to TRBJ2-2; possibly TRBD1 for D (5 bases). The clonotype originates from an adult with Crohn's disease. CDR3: CASSTRFGAQNTGELFF. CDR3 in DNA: TGTGCCAGCAGCACCAGGTTTGGGGCACAGAACACCGGGGAGCTGTTTTTT.